The present T cell receptor beta chain was sequenced within a study of early T cells in non-severe SARS-CoV-2 infection. Overall study context: Sequencing of bulk RNA from unsorted whole blood was done, without chain pairing. Study-level results: Clonotype matching in VDJdb favored anti-spike CD8 responses and did not capture private and CD4 specificities.

Each single cDNA molecule received a unique molecular identifier. TCRdb re-called the 5' RACE reads through MiXCR, storing one row per CDR3 protein. The data show approximately 45,000 distinct CDR3 sequences, around 7% seen once. This clonotype was observed at least ten times. Its antigen is unknown. This clonotype was obtained from an adult who was a healthcare worker with PCR-confirmed SARS-CoV-2 infection or an uninfected control (not recorded which). The source material was whole blood.

CDR3 nucleotide sequence: TGTGCCAGCAGCCCGGACAGGGCGGGCACTGAAGCTTTCTTT. Translated: CASSPDRAGTEAFF. The V and J genes are TRBV7-2 and TRBJ1-1; 8 bases align to TRBD1. The CDR3 is made up of 14 amino acids. Per the germline V gene, CDR1 is SGHTA and CDR2 is FQGNSA. The junction had 6 bases not matched to a gene; V was cut back by 5 bases and J by 4 bases.